This entry describes one T cell receptor (beta chain). Its antigen is currently unknown. Researchers ran the PCR with 60 Vbeta and 13 Jbeta primers. Generated by immunoSEQ multiplex PCR, the TCRdb table keeps only in-frame clones and is missing some. The repertoire holds approximately 150,000 clones, roughly 70% seen once, with 8.5% to 12% in the top ten. This sample was taken from a study of cytomegalovirus exposure and HLA in healthy donors. Findings of the study overall: Sequencing likely generated an artifact that appeared as a cluster of highly shared sequence variants.

Germline V lookup: CDR1 LNHNV, CDR2 YYDKDF (reference sequence). Trimming removed 1 base from V and 5 bases from J; junction bases left unmatched: 5. CDR3 length equals 15 residues. The source is a man in his thirties or forties in good health and CMV-seropositive. Sequencing was performed on PBMCs. The chain combines TRBV15 with TRBJ2-5; 9 bases map to TRBD1. In DNA form, the CDR3 reads TGTGCCACCAGCAGAGTTACAGGGGGCTTTGAGACCCAGTACTTC. Amino acid sequence: CATSRVTGGFETQYF.